Presented here are 24 T cell receptor beta chains from one specimen sequenced in a study of blood T cells in healthy people across ages. Alongside a J-beta primer mix, a sample-barcoded 5' primer served in a second PCR lasting roughly 7 to 12 cycles. Each CDR3 protein is one row after TCRdb ran MiXCR on the 5' RACE reads. The sample holds 1.5 million to 2 million distinct CDR3 sequences, about 50% seen once. Sequencing was performed on blood. These receptors came from a woman between 35 and 50 years old in good health.

The chain joins TRBV4-1 to TRBJ2-1, with D perhaps matching TRBD2 (6 bases). This CDR3 is 15 amino acids long. Trimming left V 4 bases short and J 10 bases short, with 20 bases between. The germline V gene encodes CDR1 MGHRA and CDR2 YSYEKL. The CDR3 loop reads CASSRETSGFGEQFF. Written as DNA, the CDR3 is TGCGCCAGCAGCCGGGAGACTAGTGGGTTTGGGGAGCAGTTCTTC.

The chain couples TRBV5-1 to TRBJ2-3; D not certain. This CDR3 comprises 14 residues. Germline V CDR1 and CDR2: SGHRS, YFSETQ. Trimming took off 2 bases at V and 2 bases at J, with 9 bases between the two ends. This CDR3 is CASSLGHTTDTQYF. The CDR3, as DNA: TGCGCCAGCAGCTTAGGGCACACCACAGATACGCAGTATTTT.

This chain connects TRBV12-3 or TRBV12-4 to TRBJ1-2, with TRBD1 matching over 8 bases. With 6 bases clipped from V and 8 bases from J, the junction kept 11 bases outside the gene matches. The CDR3 loop spans 14 amino acids. The CDR3 region is CASRRDRSMGGYTF. The CDR3 region has the DNA TGTGCCAGCAGAAGGGACAGGTCAATGGGGGGCTACACCTTC.

The chain has TRBV18 and TRBJ2-1; 10 bases agree with TRBD2. The CDR3 spans 14 residues. The trim removed 10 bases at V and 6 bases at J, leaving 9 bases unmatched. Germline assignment: CDR1 KGHSH and CDR2 LQKENI. In DNA form, the CDR3 reads TGTGCCACCTGCCGGACTAGCGGACTCAATGAGCAGTTCTTC. It is translated as CATCRTSGLNEQFF.

The chain couples TRBV4-3 to TRBJ2-3; D is perhaps TRBD2 (6 bases). Germline V gives CDR1 LGHNA, CDR2 YSLEER. The CDR3 consists of 20 residues. Trimming removed 0 bases at V and 2 bases at J, with 24 bases between. This chain's CDR3 is CASSQEGLSVRRGPTDTQYF. The DNA of the CDR3 is TGCGCCAGCAGCCAAGAGGGTCTAAGTGTCCGGCGGGGCCCCACAGATACGCAGTATTTT.

The chain combines TRBV20-1 with TRBJ2-3; D is uncertain. CDR1 DFQATT and CDR2 SNEGSKA come from the germline V gene (reference sequence). V shed 0 bases and J shed 2 bases, with 21 bases lying between them. The CDR3 totals 18 residues. CDR3 loop: CSAREPILGSIVTDTQYF. The CDR3 DNA reads as TGCAGTGCTAGAGAGCCCATCTTGGGTAGCATCGTCACAGATACGCAGTATTTT.

This clonotype was counted many times. V and J are TRBV9 and TRBJ2-5, with D maybe TRBD2 (6 bases). Trimming cost V 2 bases and J 4 bases, with 9 bases left between them. Per germline, CDR1 SGDLS and CDR2 YYNGEE. The CDR3 loop spans 13 amino acids. The CDR3 spells CASSVGGVETQYF. CDR3 nucleotide sequence: TGTGCCAGCAGCGTGGGCGGGGTAGAGACCCAGTACTTC.

In DNA form, the CDR3 reads TGTGCCAGCGGCACTAGCATTATTGAGACCCAGTACTTC. It encodes CASGTSIIETQYF. The chain recombines TRBV7-6 with TRBJ2-5; weak D call: TRBD2 (6 bases). Germline V gene sequence: CDR1 SGHVS, CDR2 FNYEAQ. V was pared by 8 bases and J by 5 bases, with 15 bases between. The CDR3 extends over 13 amino acids.

The table lists this clonotype with many counts. The chain couples TRBV5-1 to TRBJ1-2; D is ambiguous. CDR3 length: 13 amino acids. Germline CDR1 is SGHRS and CDR2 is YFSETQ. V gave up 4 bases and J gave up 1 base, with 8 bases separating them. The CDR3 coding sequence is TGCGCCAGCAGCGATACAGTTAACTATGGCTACACCTTC. Protein product: CASSDTVNYGYTF.

This clonotype has only a few counts. The chain joins TRBV6-1 to TRBJ2-3, with a weak D call TRBD2 (7 bases). The germline V gene has CDR1 MNHNS and CDR2 SASEGT. This CDR3 comprises 16 residues. The V and J ends lost 1 base and 2 bases respectively, with 13 bases between them. CDR3 in DNA: TGTGCCAGCAGTGAAGGGGCGGGGGCATTCACAGATACGCAGTATTTT. This encodes CASSEGAGAFTDTQYF.

The V call is TRBV14, the J call TRBJ1-4; perhaps TRBD1 as D (6 bases). Germline-derived CDR1 and CDR2 are SGHDN and FVKESK. The ends were cut back, 7 bases at V and 7 bases at J, with 13 bases in the middle. The CDR3 totals 13 residues. The DNA of the CDR3 is TGTGCCAGCAAGGGGGGGATAACTGAAAAACTGTTTTTT. Its protein is CASKGGITEKLFF.

V gene TRBV29-1 combines with J gene TRBJ1-2, with D unclear. CDR1 and CDR2 from the germline V gene are SQVTM and ANQGSEA. Between the trimmed V and J ends, which lost 7 bases and 1 base, there was a span of 13 bases. The CDR3 is made up of 13 amino acids. The CDR3 DNA is TGCAGCGGTCCAGACCCATTTAACTATGGCTACACCTTC. Encoded protein: CSGPDPFNYGYTF.

This clonotype was detected only a few times. The junction shows a germline mismatch at one end, possibly a read error. The chain has TRBV27 and TRBJ2-6; D is perhaps TRBD1 or TRBD2 (5 bases each). Looked up from germline, CDR1 is MNHEY and CDR2 is SMNVEV (reference sequence). CDR3 length: 16 amino acids. The CDR3 loop is CASSLSSGPGANVLTF. CDR3 DNA sequence: TGTGCTAGCAGTTTATCATCGGGGCCCGGGGCCAACGTCCTGACTTTC.

This chain connects TRBV9 to TRBJ2-3; D possibly uses TRBD1 or TRBD2 (5 bases each). The CDR3 covers 15 residues. Trimming shortened V by 2 bases and J by 2 bases, and 12 bases separated the two germline ends. The germline gives CDR1 SGDLS, CDR2 YYNGEE. The CDR3 spells CASSVRDGYTDTQYF. CDR3 DNA sequence: TGTGCCAGCAGCGTCCGGGACGGATACACAGATACGCAGTATTTT. Filled out from reference TRBV9 and TRBJ2-3, the complete variable domain reads DSGVTQTPKHLITATGQRVTLRCSPRSGDLSVYWYQQSLDQGLQFLIQYYNGEERAKGNILERFSAQQFPDLHSELNLSSLELGDSALYFCASSVRDGYTDTQYFGPGTRLTVL.

CDR3 sequence reads: CASSLQGHADTQYF. The CDR3, as DNA: TGTGCCAGCAGTTTACAGGGGCACGCAGATACGCAGTATTTT. The V and J genes are TRBV6-2 or TRBV6-3 and TRBJ2-3; the match to TRBD1 covers 7 bases. The CDR3 length is 14 residues. The V and J ends lost 4 bases and 4 bases, in that order; junction bases with no gene match: 5. The germline CDR1 and CDR2 sequences are MNHEY and SVGEGT.

This clonotype has just a few counts. The chain couples TRBV4-3 to TRBJ1-2, with D perhaps matching TRBD1 (6 bases). V was pared by 5 bases and J by 4 bases, with 20 bases between. CDR3 length: 16 amino acids. CDR1 is LGHNA, CDR2 YSLEER, per germline. The CDR3 sequence: CASSSSSRGILYGYTF. CDR3 bases: TGCGCCAGCAGCTCTAGCAGTAGGGGGATTCTCTATGGCTACACCTTC.

This clonotype was observed a handful of times. The chain is built from TRBV2 and TRBJ2-4; D remains ambiguous. Trimming removed 0 bases at V and 0 bases at J, with 3 bases between. CDR1 is SNHLY, CDR2 FYNNEI, per germline. The CDR3 consists of 14 residues. The CDR3 is CASSEALAKNIQYF. CDR3 DNA: TGTGCCAGCAGTGAAGCTCTAGCCAAAAACATTCAGTACTTC.

The V gene is TRBV7-2, the J gene TRBJ2-3; possible D gene TRBD1, 5 bases. With 1 base removed from V and 2 bases from J, the gap between germline ends came to 13 bases. This CDR3 has 16 amino acids. Germline CDR1 is SGHTA and CDR2 is FQGNSA. The CDR3 reads CASSLGSRVATDTQYF. The CDR3 coding sequence is TGTGCCAGCAGCTTAGGCTCCAGGGTAGCCACAGATACGCAGTATTTT. The full variable domain, with the rest looked up from reference TRBV7-2 and TRBJ2-3, is GAGVSQSPSNKVTEKGKDVELRCDPISGHTALYWYRQSLGQGLEFLIYFQGNSAPDKSGLPSDRFSAERTGGSVSTLTIQRTQQEDSAVYLCASSLGSRVATDTQYFGPGTRLTVL.

The chain carries TRBV7-9 and TRBJ2-5, with 7 bases lining up with TRBD1. CDR3 length equals 16 residues. Germline loops: CDR1 SEHNR, CDR2 FQNEAQ (reference sequence). The J segment lost 6 bases and the V segment lost 2 bases, leaving 12 bases of the junction unmatched. The CDR3 protein is CASSLTGTGVSKTQYF. CDR3 in DNA: TGTGCCAGCAGCTTAACGGGAACAGGGGTTTCGAAGACCCAGTACTTC.

This clonotype was observed a few times. This chain links TRBV6-5 with TRBJ2-7; 7 bases line up with TRBD2. The J call may not be correct, given that the DNA end is closer to TRBJ2-5. The CDR3 consists of 18 residues. Germline V lookup: CDR1 MNHEY, CDR2 SVGAGI. DNA for the CDR3: TGTGCCAGCAGTTACTCGTGGGCTAGCGGAAGGATGGGAGAGACCCAGTACTTC. Translated, it gives CASSYSWASGRMGETQYF.

Regarding this clonotype: A much more abundant neighbour one base away suggests this may be a read error. The J gene is TRBJ2-7, the V gene TRBV6-5; 7 positions match TRBD2. This CDR3 spans 15 amino acids. Per germline, CDR1 MNHEY and CDR2 SVGAGI. The V and J ends lost 6 bases and 7 bases, in that order; junction bases with no gene match: 15. In nucleotides, the CDR3 is TGTGCCAGCAGCCCTGGGGGGGTAGGCTACAATGAGCAGTACTTC. Its protein is CASSPGGVGYNEQYF.

The chain is built from TRBV20-1 and TRBJ2-1, with TRBD1 matching 9 bases. V lost 6 bases, J lost 1 base, and 10 bases stayed unmatched. Germline CDR1 reads DFQATT; CDR2 reads SNEGSKA (reference sequence). The CDR3 length is 16 residues. CDR3 DNA sequence: TGCAGTGCGCCGACCCCGGGACAGGGTTCCTACAATGAGCAGTTCTTC. The encoded protein is CSAPTPGQGSYNEQFF.

A remark on this clonotype: A junction end diverges from the germline sequence, so it may reflect a read error. The chain combines TRBV12-3 or TRBV12-4 with TRBJ2-4, with D perhaps given as TRBD1 or TRBD2 (5 bases each). The closer fit of TRBJ2-7 to the DNA end suggests the J call may be wrong. CDR3 size: 13 residues. CDR3 residues: CAGSFPGTYEQYF. The CDR3 DNA is TGTGCCGGCAGTTTCCCAGGGACGTACGAGCAGTACTTC.

This clonotype was counted a few times. This sequence joins TRBV29-1 and TRBJ2-1, with a tentative D call TRBD1 (7 bases). Germline CDR1 is SQVTM and CDR2 is ANQGSEA. There are 18 residues in the CDR3. With 6 bases removed from V and 0 bases from J, the gap between germline ends came to 24 bases. The CDR3 nucleotides are TGCAGCGTCCCCCCCACCATTACAGGGGAGGACTCCTACAATGAGCAGTTCTTC. It is translated as CSVPPTITGEDSYNEQFF.